Each of the 29 T cell receptor beta chains below was sequenced from the same sample in a study of vaccination and CD4 T cells after COVID-19 (dated by TCRdb to 2022 to 2024). Library preparation employed PCR. The listed sequencing device is Illumina iSeq 100. DNA from cultured CD4+ T cells underwent TCR sequencing with the Oncomine TCR Beta short-read assay at the Johns Hopkins FTIC core. TCRdb ran its own pipeline on the public reads, namely fastp trimming at Q25 and MiXCR clone calling, and kept in-frame beta chains. One record per CDR3 amino acid sequence lists the most common genes and DNA. Present in this sample are some 11,000 distinct CDR3 sequences, roughly 71% of which were seen just once. About 9.3% of the sample comes from the top ten. These TCRs are of unknown antigen specificity. Per the publication, the treatment or condition label means: approximately 10-day PBMC culture with coronavirus spike peptide pools or control peptides (ViraFEST assay).

The sample consisted of CD4+ T cells from blood, cultured in vitro. The source of these receptors is a human donor who had recovered from COVID-19.

This clonotype is deemed medium-sized. The V gene is TRBV20-1, the J gene TRBJ1-6; no reliable D call. The germline CDR1 and CDR2 sequences are DFQATT and SNEGSKA (reference sequence). Deletions cut 6 bases from V and 0 bases from J, with 12 bases between. The CDR3 covers 15 residues. CDR3 sequence reads: CSAPIGSSYNSPLHF. The CDR3 region has the DNA TGCAGTGCCCCGATTGGTAGCTCCTATAATTCACCCCTCCACTTT.

V and J are TRBV5-4 and TRBJ2-2, with 10 bases that match TRBD2. V was clipped by 4 bases and J by 4 bases; unmatched bases: 7. The CDR3 is 16 amino acids. Germline CDR1 and CDR2: SGHNT and YYREEE (reference sequence). In DNA, the CDR3 is TGTGCCAGCAGCCGTAGCGGGGGGATACTCACCGGGGAGCTGTTTTTT. Translated: CASSRSGGILTGELFF.

This clonotype was counted between two and nine times. The V call is TRBV2, the J call TRBJ2-5; 8 nucleotides align to TRBD1. J lost 7 bases, V lost 4 bases, and 8 bases had no gene match. In germline, CDR1 is SNHLY, CDR2 FYNNEI. The CDR3 has 14 residues. CDR3 DNA: TGTGCCAGCAGTGGGCAGGGGGCCCACGGGACCCAGTACTTC. Encoded protein: CASSGQGAHGTQYF.

V is TRBV2 and J is TRBJ1-5; 10 nucleotides line up with TRBD1. The CDR3 is made up of 15 amino acids. CDR1 is SNHLY and CDR2 is FYNNEI in the germline V gene. V shed 5 bases, J shed 3 bases, and the junction held 4 bases outside the gene matches. The CDR3 region is CASSPDRGINQPQHF. The DNA of the CDR3 is TGTGCCAGCAGTCCGGACAGGGGGATCAATCAGCCCCAGCATTTT.

This clonotype was seen only a few times. V gene TRBV5-1 combines with J gene TRBJ2-3; no definite D call. Between the trimmed V and J ends, which lost 4 bases and 2 bases, there was a span of 8 bases. Looked up from germline, CDR1 is SGHRS and CDR2 is YFSETQ. The CDR3 length is 13 residues. The CDR3 bases are TGCGCCAGCAGCCCGGGTTACACAGATACGCAGTATTTT. This encodes CASSPGYTDTQYF.

This chain connects TRBV5-1 to TRBJ2-3; 9 nucleotides match TRBD2. Per the germline V gene, CDR1 is SGHRS and CDR2 is YFSETQ. The CDR3 runs to 16 residues. Unmatched junction bases numbered 11, after V lost 4 bases and J lost 5 bases. DNA for the CDR3: TGCGCCAGCAGCCTGGGGGCTAGCGGGAATAGAGATACGCAGTATTTT. Its translation: CASSLGASGNRDTQYF.

This clonotype appeared a few times. V usage is TRBV5-1 and J usage is TRBJ2-3; D is ambiguous. The V gene lost 4 bases and the J gene lost 3 bases, with 9 bases spanning the gap. CDR1 SGHRS and CDR2 YFSETQ come from the germline V gene. CDR3 length: 13 residues. The CDR3 is CASSQGYTDTQYF. CDR3 bases: TGCGCCAGCAGCCAAGGATATACAGATACGCAGTATTTT.

The chain has TRBV18 and TRBJ2-4; 13 bases fit TRBD2. The CDR3 runs 16 residues. Trimming took 4 bases from V and 1 from J; bases not matched to a gene: 1. Germline CDR1 is KGHSH and CDR2 is LQKENI. The CDR3 DNA follows: TGTGCCAGCTCACAGACTAGCGGGGGGGCCAAAAACATTCAGTACTTC. Protein sequence: CASSQTSGGAKNIQYF.

The chain carries TRBV6-5 and TRBJ2-2; 9 bases line up with TRBD1. CDR1 is MNHEY and CDR2 is SVGAGI in the germline V gene. The V gene end was trimmed by 2 bases and the J gene end by 1 base; junction bases not matched to a gene: 11. The CDR3 extends over 19 amino acids. The CDR3 nucleotides are TGTGCCAGCAGTTACCGAACTACCGGGACAGGGCTGAACACCGGGGAGCTGTTTTTT. Protein sequence: CASSYRTTGTGLNTGELFF.

The rearrangement joins TRBV20-1 to TRBJ2-3; 9 positions agree with TRBD2. Germline lookup yields CDR1 DFQATT and CDR2 SNEGSKA (reference sequence). The CDR3 spans 19 residues. V lost 2 bases, J lost 8 bases, and 23 bases stayed unmatched. CDR3 loop: CSARRRVRLVAGVWGTQYF. The CDR3 bases are TGCAGTGCTAGACGCCGCGTCCGACTCGTAGCGGGAGTTTGGGGTACGCAGTATTTT.

The CDR3 coding sequence is TGTGCCAGCAGTCGAGGACGGACAGATAACACCGGGGAGCTGTTTTTT. Protein: CASSRGRTDNTGELFF. This chain links TRBV27 with TRBJ2-2, with D tentatively TRBD1 (6 bases). This CDR3 contains 16 residues. Germline loops: CDR1 MNHEY, CDR2 SMNVEV (reference sequence). V lost 5 bases to trimming and J lost 2 bases, with 15 bases between them.

The chain employs TRBV6-2 or TRBV6-3 and TRBJ1-6; possible D gene TRBD1, 5 bases. Germline V gives CDR1 MNHEY, CDR2 SVGEGT. The CDR3 runs 15 residues. Trimming pared 2 bases from V and 10 bases from J, leaving 15 bases between. CDR3 nucleotides: TGTGCCAGCAGTTACGGGGGTGCCCCTCAATCACCCCTCCACTTT. Protein: CASSYGGAPQSPLHF.

This clonotype was recorded a few times. The CDR3 sequence is CASSYRTSGNTIYF. The CDR3 DNA reads as TGTGCCAGCAGTTACAGGACGTCTGGAAACACCATATATTTT. The chain combines TRBV2 with TRBJ1-3, with D possibly being TRBD1 (5 bases). V lost 5 bases to trimming and J lost 1 base, with 9 bases between them. CDR1 is SNHLY and CDR2 is FYNNEI in the germline V gene. CDR3 length equals 14 residues.

The sample holds one count of this clonotype. Here the CDR3 reads CASSLGVGSLSYEQYF. The CDR3, as DNA: TGCGCCAGCAGCTTGGGGGTAGGTAGCCTATCCTACGAGCAGTACTTC. The chain employs TRBV5-1 and TRBJ2-7; no clear D. CDR1 is SGHRS and CDR2 is YFSETQ in the germline V gene. V was cut by 0 bases and J by 1 base, with 14 bases left in between. This CDR3 has 16 residues.

The chain uses TRBV21-1 and TRBJ2-7; TRBD1, the D gene given by the table, was not confirmed from the DNA. TRBV21-1 constitutes a pseudogene. The CDR3 is 15 amino acids. The CDR3 loop reads CASSITTDRVYEQYF. CDR3 nucleotides: TGTGCCAGCAGCATCACGACGGACAGGGTCTACGAGCAGTACTTC.

The chain has TRBV18 and TRBJ2-7; D unclear. The CDR3 length is 14 residues. V was shortened by 3 bases and J by 0 bases, with 9 bases between the two germline ends. Germline CDR1 and CDR2: KGHSH and LQKENI. As DNA, the CDR3 is TGTGCCAGCTCACCCCCGCCTAGCTCCTACGAGCAGTACTTC. Protein product: CASSPPPSSYEQYF. The variable domain in full, completed from reference TRBV18 and TRBJ2-7, reads NAGVMQNPRHLVRRRGQEARLRCSPMKGHSHVYWYRQLPEEGLKFMVYLQKENIIDESGMPKERFSAEFPKEGPSILRIQQVVRGDSAAYFCASSPPPSSYEQYFGPGTRLTVT.

The CDR3, as DNA: TGTGCCAGCAGTTTCTTACAGGGGAGAGCTTTCTTT. Translated, it gives CASSFLQGRAFF. The rearrangement links TRBV28 to TRBJ1-1; 7 bases are shared with TRBD1. This CDR3 has 12 residues. Germline values: CDR1 MDHEN, CDR2 SYDVKM. The V segment lost 3 bases and the J segment 10 bases; nucleotides outside the gene matches: 5.

This chain connects TRBV6-1 to TRBJ1-5; tentative D call: TRBD1 (5 bases). Trimming took off 6 bases at V and 1 base at J, with 16 bases between the two ends. The germline V gene encodes CDR1 MNHNS and CDR2 SASEGT. The CDR3 is made up of 16 amino acids. The CDR3 is CASRPRDGESNQPQHF. DNA for the CDR3: TGTGCCAGCAGACCCCGGGACGGAGAAAGCAATCAGCCCCAGCATTTT.

The rearrangement joins TRBV6-5 to TRBJ2-7; unclear D gene. CDR1 MNHEY and CDR2 SVGAGI come from the germline V gene. V was pared by 0 bases and J by 0 bases, with 6 bases between. The CDR3 sequence is 14 residues long. The CDR3 is CASSYSVSSYEQYF. CDR3 nucleotide sequence: TGTGCCAGCAGTTACTCGGTTAGCTCCTACGAGCAGTACTTC.

The rearrangement uses TRBV11-2 and TRBJ2-3; TRBD1 matches 7 bases. The CDR3 is 17 amino acids. The V segment lost 5 bases and the J segment 0 bases; nucleotides outside the gene matches: 11. Germline V CDR1 and CDR2: SGHAT, FQNNGV. The CDR3 DNA is TGTGCCAGCAGCCCTACAGGGGCGGGTACTAGCACAGATACGCAGTATTTT. This sequence encodes CASSPTGAGTSTDTQYF.

This rearrangement joins TRBV19 to TRBJ1-2; possible D gene TRBD1, 6 bases. The CDR3 runs 13 residues. Between the trimmed V and J ends, which lost 8 bases and 7 bases, there was a span of 17 bases. Looked up from germline, CDR1 is LNHDA and CDR2 is SQIVND (reference sequence). The CDR3 loop is CASGNQGTGGYTF. In DNA, the CDR3 is TGTGCCAGTGGTAACCAGGGGACGGGTGGCTACACCTTC.

V is TRBV28 and J is TRBJ1-2; D possibly corresponds to TRBD1 (5 bases). The CDR3 is 11 residues long. Germline loops: CDR1 MDHEN, CDR2 SYDVKM. V was pared by 11 bases and J by 8 bases, with 15 bases between. The CDR3 region is CACEQVGGYTF. The DNA of the CDR3 is TGTGCCTGCGAACAGGTGGGGGGCTACACCTTC.

This clonotype has only a few counts. In DNA form, the CDR3 reads TGTGCCAGCAGTGTGGGACAGGGTGCTTCACCCCTCCACTTT. Protein: CASSVGQGASPLHF. The chain couples TRBV2 to TRBJ1-6, with 9 bases lining up with TRBD1. V shed 4 bases and J 9 bases; nucleotides not matched to a gene: 4. The CDR3 runs to 14 residues. The V gene's germline CDR1 is SNHLY and CDR2 FYNNEI.

This rearrangement joins TRBV24-1 to TRBJ1-2; 8 bases are shared with TRBD1. Germline-derived CDR1 and CDR2 are KGHDR and SFDVKD. The CDR3 runs to 14 residues. V lost 3 bases to trimming and J lost 4 bases; unmatched junction nucleotides: 3. CDR3 bases: TGTGCCACCAGTGATCACGGGACAGGCTATGGCTACACCTTC. As protein: CATSDHGTGYGYTF.

This rearrangement joins TRBV6-5 to TRBJ1-2, with 7 bases fitting TRBD1. The CDR3 covers 18 residues. In germline, CDR1 is MNHEY, CDR2 SVGAGI. V was pared by 2 bases and J by 4 bases, with 16 bases of the junction left unmatched. CDR3 residues: CASSYQQITGAGSYGYTF. The CDR3 coding sequence is TGTGCCAGCAGTTACCAACAAATTACAGGGGCTGGAAGCTATGGCTACACCTTC.

V is TRBV7-3 and J is TRBJ2-2; D may correspond to TRBD1 or TRBD2 (5 bases each). The length of the CDR3 is 14 residues. V was trimmed by 2 bases and J by 7 bases, leaving 11 bases between them. Germline V gene lookup returns CDR1 SGHTA and CDR2 FQGTGA. The CDR3 is CASSLVTEGGELFF. CDR3 coding DNA: TGTGCCAGCAGCTTAGTGACAGAGGGCGGGGAGCTGTTTTTT.

V and J are TRBV28 and TRBJ1-2; a possible D gene is TRBD1 (5 bases). CDR1 MDHEN and CDR2 SYDVKM come from the germline V gene. The CDR3 loop spans 15 amino acids. V lost 4 bases and J 4 bases, leaving 16 bases between the germline ends. CDR3 in amino acids: CASSSTTPGFYGYTF. In nucleotides, the CDR3 is TGTGCCAGCAGTTCAACCACTCCAGGGTTCTATGGCTACACCTTC.

This clonotype has more than one count but fewer than ten. The gene calls are TRBV5-4 and TRBJ2-2; TRBD1 matches at 7 bases. Looked up from germline, CDR1 is SGHNT and CDR2 is YYREEE (reference sequence). The CDR3 is 16 residues long. J was trimmed by 8 bases and V by 3 bases; bases with no gene match: 13. CDR3 DNA sequence: TGTGCCAGCAGCTGGGGGTCTGGGACAGTGGGAGGGGAGCTGTTTTTT. Amino acid sequence: CASSWGSGTVGGELFF.

The chain carries TRBV9 and TRBJ1-2; TRBD1 aligns across 8 bases. The CDR3 runs to 11 residues. CDR1 and CDR2 from the germline V gene are SGDLS and YYNGEE. Trimming removed 5 bases from V and 8 bases from J; junction bases left unmatched: 2. The CDR3 sequence: CASRAGGGYTF. The CDR3 DNA reads as TGTGCCAGCAGAGCAGGGGGCGGCTACACCTTC.